This passage covers 19 T cell receptor beta chains from one sample sequenced in a study of blood T cells in healthy people across ages. The use of a sample-barcoded 5' primer and a J-beta primer mix characterized a second PCR of about 7 to 12 cycles. TCRdb reprocessed the 5' RACE reads with MiXCR, giving one entry per CDR3 protein. The table lists hundreds of thousands of distinct CDR3 sequences, 20% to 30% of them singletons. The sample was also linked to a second study, of T cells of mothers and their children.

The sample taken for sequencing was blood. The receptor source for this set is a boy between 10 and 17 years old in good health.

This chain uses TRBV7-6 with TRBJ2-3, with a weak D call TRBD2 (5 bases). This CDR3 has 16 residues. V was trimmed by 4 bases and J by 1 base, leaving 15 bases between them. Germline-derived CDR1 and CDR2 are SGHVS and FNYEAQ. The DNA for the CDR3 is TGTGCCAGCAGCTCCCCCCCCGGGGTCCGCACAGATACGCAGTATTTT. Protein sequence: CASSSPPGVRTDTQYF.

Only a few counts were recorded for this clonotype. The chain links TRBV28 to TRBJ2-1, with TRBD2 identical over 12 bases. The CDR3 covers 19 residues. J was trimmed by 3 bases and V by 5 bases; bases with no gene match: 14. CDR1 MDHEN and CDR2 SYDVKM come from the germline V gene. The CDR3 DNA reads TGTGCCAGCAGTAAGCGACTAGCGGGGGCGCTCATTCTCTACAATGAGCAGTTCTTC. Translation: CASSKRLAGALILYNEQFF. Drawing the rest from reference TRBV28 and TRBJ2-1, the complete variable domain is DVKVTQSSRYLVKRTGEKVFLECVQDMDHENMFWYRQDPGLGLRLIYFSYDVKMKEKGDIPEGYSVSREKKERFSLILESASTNQTSMYLCASSKRLAGALILYNEQFFGPGTRLTVL.

There are a few counts of this clonotype. The V and J genes are TRBV7-9 and TRBJ2-5, with TRBD2 matching over 8 bases. Near its end, the DNA agrees better with TRBJ2-1, so the J call may be wrong. The CDR3 sequence is 16 residues long. Germline V lookup: CDR1 SEHNR, CDR2 FQNEAQ (reference sequence). CDR3 bases: TGTGCCAGCAGCTTACTCTACGGGGGGGCCTACAATGAGCAGTTCTTC. Amino acid sequence: CASSLLYGGAYNEQFF.

Only a few counts were recorded for this clonotype. This rearrangement joins TRBV5-1 to TRBJ2-1; 10 bases match TRBD2. Germline V gene sequence: CDR1 SGHRS, CDR2 YFSETQ. The V and J ends lost 2 bases and 2 bases, in that order; junction bases with no gene match: 1. This CDR3 has 15 amino acids. As DNA, the CDR3 is TGCGCCAGCAGCTTTGGGACTAGCGCCTACAATGAGCAGTTCTTC. Its protein product is CASSFGTSAYNEQFF.

The rearrangement uses TRBV11-2 and TRBJ2-5, with TRBD2 matching over 8 bases. Trimming cost V 0 bases and J 2 bases; bases outside gene matches: 5. This CDR3 comprises 16 residues. The germline V gene encodes CDR1 SGHAT and CDR2 FQNNGV. CDR3 nucleotide sequence: TGTGCCAGCAGCTTAGATGGCGGGGGGATTCAAGAGACCCAGTACTTC. This encodes CASSLDGGGIQETQYF. Combining the CDR3 with reference TRBV11-2 and TRBJ2-5 gives the whole variable domain EAGVAQSPRYKIIEKRQSVAFWCNPISGHATLYWYQQILGQGPKLLIQFQNNGVVDDSQLPKDRFSAERLKGVDSTLKIQPAKLEDSAVYLCASSLDGGGIQETQYFGPGTRLLVL.

The chain carries TRBV7-3 and TRBJ1-2, with D possibly being TRBD1 (6 bases). V lost 8 bases to trimming and J lost 3 bases, with 16 bases between them. CDR3 length: 14 amino acids. Germline CDR1 is SGHTA and CDR2 is FQGTGA. The CDR3 reads CASRSGVWDYGYTF. Here the CDR3 DNA reads TGTGCCAGCCGCTCAGGGGTTTGGGACTATGGCTACACCTTC. Full variable domain (remainder filled in from reference TRBV7-3 and TRBJ1-2): GAGVSQTPSNKVTEKGKYVELRCDPISGHTALYWYRQSLGQGPEFLIYFQGTGAADDSGLPNDRFFAVRPEGSVSTLKIQRTERGDSAVYLCASRSGVWDYGYTFGSGTRLTVV.

The V call is TRBV5-1, the J call TRBJ2-5; 9 nucleotides agree with TRBD1. This CDR3 has 15 residues. The trim removed 3 bases at V and 5 bases at J, leaving 8 bases unmatched. Looked up from germline, CDR1 is SGHRS and CDR2 is YFSETQ. CDR3 DNA: TGCGCCAGCAGCTCGACAGGGGGTTCGCAGGAGACCCAGTACTTC. Residues: CASSSTGGSQETQYF.

The CDR3 loop is CASSSMTRPREETQYF. The CDR3 nucleotides read TGTGCCAGCAGCTCGATGACGCGGCCTCGGGAGGAGACCCAGTACTTC. This rearrangement joins TRBV7-2 to TRBJ2-5; tentatively, D is TRBD2 (6 bases). The CDR3 covers 16 residues. Germline values: CDR1 SGHTA, CDR2 FQGNSA. V lost 4 bases to trimming and J lost 5 bases, with 20 bases between them.

The rearrangement joins TRBV29-1 to TRBJ2-5; unclear D gene. V shed 7 bases and J shed 1 base, with 13 bases lying between them. CDR1 is SQVTM, CDR2 ANQGSEA, per germline. CDR3 length: 13 residues. The CDR3 DNA follows: TGCAGCGCTGCGGTCAGTACCCAAGAGACCCAGTACTTC. It codes for CSAAVSTQETQYF.

Points on this clonotype: One end of the junction is discordant with germline, which a read error may explain. The chain employs TRBV4-1 and TRBJ2-2; no reliable D call. The CDR3 consists of 15 residues. Germline assignment: CDR1 MGHRA and CDR2 YSYEKL. Here the CDR3 reads CASIQGRSYTGELFF. The DNA of the CDR3 is TGCGCCAGCATCCAAGGCAGGTCATATACCGGGGAGCTGTTTTTT.

V gene TRBV6-4 combines with J gene TRBJ1-2; D gene unclear. Germline CDR1 MRHNA, CDR2 SNTAGT. This CDR3 is 14 amino acids long. V dropped 3 bases and J dropped 9 bases, with 17 bases sitting between them. The CDR3 bases are TGTGCCAGCAGTGAACCGGCGGCAGACGGGTGCTACACCTTC. The encoded protein is CASSEPAADGCYTF.

This clonotype has more than one count but fewer than ten. This rearrangement joins TRBV6-1 to TRBJ1-6, with D possibly matching TRBD1 (5 bases). This CDR3 has 13 amino acids. V dropped 4 bases and J dropped 11 bases, with 12 bases sitting between them. Germline V gives CDR1 MNHNS, CDR2 SASEGT. The CDR3 DNA reads TGTGCCAGCAGTGGGGGCCAAGGTGCACCCCTCCACTTT. Its protein is CASSGGQGAPLHF.

V gene TRBV7-2 combines with J gene TRBJ2-5; unclear D gene. The germline CDR1 and CDR2 sequences are SGHTA and FQGNSA. The V and J ends lost 1 base and 5 bases respectively, with 5 bases between them. The CDR3 totals 12 residues. This CDR3 is CASSLDVETQYF. In DNA form, the CDR3 reads TGTGCCAGCAGCTTAGATGTCGAGACCCAGTACTTC.

DNA of the CDR3: TGTGCCAGCAGCTGGGAGGGATCGGGCGAGCAGTACTTC. Translation: CASSWEGSGEQYF. This rearrangement joins TRBV7-3 to TRBJ2-7; 7 bases are shared with TRBD2. The germline gives CDR1 SGHTA, CDR2 FQGTGA. The trim removed 4 bases at V and 6 bases at J, leaving 6 bases unmatched. The CDR3 totals 13 residues.

The gene calls are TRBV28 and TRBJ2-5, with 8 bases lining up with TRBD1. Germline CDR1 and CDR2: MDHEN and SYDVKM. This CDR3 has 16 residues. V lost 3 bases to trimming and J lost 5 bases; unmatched junction nucleotides: 11. CDR3 residues: CASSFLRDRGMETQYF. Here the CDR3 DNA reads TGTGCCAGCAGTTTTTTACGAGACAGGGGTATGGAGACCCAGTACTTC.

A few counts support this clonotype. This rearrangement joins TRBV7-9 to TRBJ1-5, with 7 bases fitting TRBD1. The CDR3 is 14 amino acids. The germline CDR1 and CDR2 sequences are SEHNR and FQNEAQ (reference sequence). J was trimmed by 4 bases and V by 2 bases; bases with no gene match: 2. The CDR3 loop is CASSLTGVNQPQHF. The CDR3 nucleotides are TGTGCCAGCAGCTTAACAGGGGTGAATCAGCCCCAGCATTTT.

This chain links TRBV12-3 or TRBV12-4 with TRBJ2-7; D may be TRBD2 (5 bases). V lost 2 bases to trimming and J lost 7 bases, with 15 bases between them. This CDR3 comprises 14 residues. CDR3 protein: CASSLNPPAGEQYF. The CDR3, as DNA: TGTGCCAGCAGTTTAAATCCTCCTGCGGGTGAGCAGTACTTC.

The chain combines TRBV9 with TRBJ2-7, with 7 bases lining up with TRBD1. Germline CDR1 and CDR2: SGDLS and YYNGEE. There are 13 residues in the CDR3. Trimming cost V 3 bases and J 1 base; bases outside gene matches: 1. The CDR3 reads CASSGGQSYEQYF. As DNA, the CDR3 is TGTGCCAGCAGCGGGGGACAGTCCTACGAGCAGTACTTC.

This clonotype was observed a handful of times. The rearrangement uses TRBV27 and TRBJ2-5, with 7 bases identical to TRBD2. Near its end, the DNA agrees better with TRBJ2-7, so the J call may be wrong. In germline, CDR1 is MNHEY, CDR2 SMNVEV (reference sequence). The CDR3 has 15 residues. The CDR3, as DNA: TGTGCCAGCAGTTACGGTACGGGGGGACTTTACGAGCAGTACTTC. Translation gives CASSYGTGGLYEQYF.